This T cell receptor beta chain comes out of a study of shared clonotypes between healthy human individuals. Overall study context: The people who gave samples were a couple of women and a few men aged 18 to 49.

A remark on this clone: Antigen unknown.

A split of CD4+ cells into CD45RA+ naive and CD45RA-negative memory subsets was performed. Findings and caveats of the study: The expectation was that sequencing depth would affect clonotype sharing among donors. Generally, naive subsets (rather than memory subsets) showed larger estimated richness.

Some clones are missing from TCRdb's copy, which holds only in-frame ones; the method was immunoSEQ multiplex PCR. Of fewer than 1.8 million clones listed, around 98.5% are singletons. The CDR3 spans 16 residues. The germline gives CDR1 MNHNY, CDR2 SVGAGI (reference sequence). Trimming stripped 8 bases from V and 3 bases from J, with 20 bases between. V and J are TRBV6-6 and TRBJ1-5, with D hard to call. This TCR derives from a man aged 25-45 years in good health. The sample comprised naive CD4+ T cells sorted from blood. Subset noted: CD45RA+ positively selected. The CDR3 region is CASGLGSLTNNQPQHF. The CDR3 nucleotides are TGTGCCAGCGGACTGGGCAGCCTGACAAACAATCAGCCCCAGCATTTT.